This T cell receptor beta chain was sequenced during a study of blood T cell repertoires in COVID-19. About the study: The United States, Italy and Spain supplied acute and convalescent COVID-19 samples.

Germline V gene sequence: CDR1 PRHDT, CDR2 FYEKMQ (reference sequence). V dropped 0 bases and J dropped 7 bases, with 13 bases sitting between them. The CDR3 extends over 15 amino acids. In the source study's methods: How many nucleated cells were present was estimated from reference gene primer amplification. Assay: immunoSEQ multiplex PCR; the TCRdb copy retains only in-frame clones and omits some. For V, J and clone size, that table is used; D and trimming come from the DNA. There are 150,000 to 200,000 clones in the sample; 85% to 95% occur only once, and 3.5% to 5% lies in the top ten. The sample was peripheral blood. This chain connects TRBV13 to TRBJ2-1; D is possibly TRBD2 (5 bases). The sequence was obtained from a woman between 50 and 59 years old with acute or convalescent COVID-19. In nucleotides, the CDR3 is TGTGCCAGCAGCTTAGGCGGAGGTAGTGGAAATGAGCAGTTCTTC. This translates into CASSLGGGSGNEQFF.